Listed here are 14 T cell receptor beta chains from one sample, sequenced in a study of long-term antiretroviral therapy in people with HIV. The assay, immunoSEQ v3.0, was run at survey level. Using immunoSEQ multiplex PCR, the repertoire was profiled, and TCRdb retains in-frame clones only, with some absent. Seen here are about 33,000 clones, 60% to 85% observed once, and the top ten hold roughly 7.1%. The source material was unsorted PBMCs, sampled 2 years after starting antiretroviral therapy. The receptors were gathered from a woman in her fifties or sixties with HIV.

This chain links TRBV7-2 with TRBJ1-6, with D hard to call. The CDR3 has 16 amino acids. CDR1 SGHTA and CDR2 FQGNSA come from the germline V gene. V lost 1 base, J lost 9 bases, and 16 bases lay in between. Written as DNA, the CDR3 is TGTGCCAGCAGCTTAGAAACCGGGCCGGTCTTTTCACCCCTCCACTTT. It translates to CASSLETGPVFSPLHF.

The chain uses TRBV5-1 and TRBJ2-5; weak D call: TRBD2 (6 bases). Germline CDR1 and CDR2: SGHRS and YFSETQ. This CDR3 has 15 residues. V lost 1 base, J lost 2 bases, and 12 bases lay in between. CDR3 sequence: CASSLSGGTQETQYF. CDR3 nucleotide sequence: TGCGCCAGCAGCTTGAGCGGAGGGACTCAAGAGACCCAGTACTTC. The variable domain in full, completed from reference TRBV5-1 and TRBJ2-5, reads KAGVTQTPRYLIKTRGQQVTLSCSPISGHRSVSWYQQTPGQGLQFLFEYFSETQRNKGNFPGRFSGRQFSNSRSEMNVSTLELGDSALYLCASSLSGGTQETQYFGPGTRLLVL.

The J gene is TRBJ2-7, the V gene TRBV5-1; TRBD1 aligns across 7 bases. J was trimmed by 2 bases and V by 0 bases; bases with no gene match: 5. Germline assignment: CDR1 SGHRS and CDR2 YFSETQ. The CDR3 length is 15 residues. DNA for the CDR3: TGCGCCAGCAGCTTGGGACAGGGAACGGCCTACGAGCAGTACTTC. It is translated as CASSLGQGTAYEQYF.

This chain joins TRBV7-8 and TRBJ2-7, with TRBD1 matching 7 bases. CDR3 length: 15 amino acids. The germline gives CDR1 SGHVS, CDR2 FQNEAQ. The junction had 7 bases not matched to a gene; V was cut back by 2 bases and J by 3 bases. The CDR3 reads CASSLSSAGGYEQYF. The CDR3 nucleotides read TGTGCCAGCAGCTTAAGCTCCGCAGGGGGCTACGAGCAGTACTTC.

V gene TRBV27 combines with J gene TRBJ1-5; D gene uncertain. V lost 6 bases and J lost 7, with 13 bases in between. Looked up from germline, CDR1 is MNHEY and CDR2 is SMNVEV (reference sequence). The CDR3 spans 13 residues. The CDR3 spells CASSPAVAQPQHF. DNA for the CDR3: TGTGCCAGCAGCCCTGCGGTAGCACAGCCCCAGCATTTT.

This clone was counted only a few times. The chain carries TRBV29-1 and TRBJ1-2; no definite D call. The germline V and J ends were trimmed by 6 bases and 9 bases, with 17 bases remaining between them. Germline V gene data show CDR1 as SQVTM and CDR2 as ANQGSEA. CDR3 length equals 12 residues. The CDR3 here is CSVDGIINSYTF. The CDR3 coding sequence is TGCAGCGTGGACGGAATAATTAATAGCTACACCTTC.

The chain employs TRBV7-9 and TRBJ2-5; 8 positions match TRBD1. This CDR3 has 14 residues. Germline CDR1 is SEHNR and CDR2 is FQNEAQ (reference sequence). The V gene end was trimmed by 3 bases and the J gene end by 4 bases; junction bases not matched to a gene: 4. Here the CDR3 reads CASSFDRGSETQYF. The CDR3 DNA reads as TGTGCCAGCAGCTTCGACAGGGGTTCAGAGACCCAGTACTTC.

This rearrangement joins TRBV29-1 to TRBJ1-1, with D hard to call. Trimming removed 4 bases at V and 4 bases at J, with 16 bases between. The CDR3 loop spans 14 amino acids. The germline V gene encodes CDR1 SQVTM and CDR2 ANQGSEA. The CDR3 DNA reads as TGCAGCGTTGGGTTCTTCGGTAAAGGCACTGAAGCTTTCTTT. Translated, it gives CSVGFFGKGTEAFF.

This clone was seen just once. The rearrangement uses TRBV4-1 and TRBJ1-6; D ambiguous. Trimming pared 2 bases from V and 2 bases from J, leaving 7 bases between. Germline assignment: CDR1 MGHRA and CDR2 YSYEKL. CDR3 length: 15 amino acids. The CDR3 reads CASSQQETYNSPLHF. As DNA, the CDR3 is TGCGCCAGCAGCCAACAGGAAACCTATAATTCACCCCTCCACTTT.

The chain carries TRBV4-1 and TRBJ2-1, with 10 nucleotides matching TRBD1. This CDR3 region has 15 residues. Germline V gene sequence: CDR1 MGHRA, CDR2 YSYEKL. J was trimmed by 6 bases and V by 4 bases; bases with no gene match: 6. CDR3 in DNA: TGCGCCAGCAGCCCGCCCGGACAGGGGGGCAATGAGCAGTTCTTC. Its translation: CASSPPGQGGNEQFF.

The chain recombines TRBV14 with TRBJ2-3, with D perhaps matching TRBD1 (6 bases). The germline V gene encodes CDR1 SGHDN and CDR2 FVKESK. The length of the CDR3 is 15 residues. V was pared by 3 bases and J by 4 bases, with 14 bases between. CDR3 bases: TGTGCCAGCAGCCAGCAAGGACAGTGGGCAGATACGCAGTATTTT. It specifies CASSQQGQWADTQYF.

V and J are TRBV29-1 and TRBJ2-2; D may be TRBD1 or TRBD2 (6 bases each). Germline V CDR1 and CDR2: SQVTM, ANQGSEA. This CDR3 is built from 13 residues. V lost 4 bases and J 5 bases, leaving 11 bases between the germline ends. The CDR3 spells CSVAGAGTGELFF. The CDR3 DNA sequence: TGCAGCGTTGCGGGGGCGGGGACCGGGGAGCTGTTTTTT.

This clone occurred a few times. The J gene is TRBJ1-2, the V gene TRBV29-1; a possible D gene is TRBD1 (6 bases). This CDR3 contains 11 residues. Germline loops: CDR1 SQVTM, CDR2 ANQGSEA. The V end was cut by 6 bases, the J end by 8 bases, with 13 bases between. CDR3 coding DNA: TGCAGCGTCAGAGGACAGACGGGCTACACCTTC. Its protein is CSVRGQTGYTF.

This clone was seen a single time. The rearrangement joins TRBV27 to TRBJ2-7; perhaps D is TRBD1 or TRBD2 (5 bases each). Trimming pared 6 bases from V and 3 bases from J, leaving 12 bases between. The CDR3 is 13 residues long. Germline loops: CDR1 MNHEY, CDR2 SMNVEV (reference sequence). The CDR3 loop reads CASRGEKGYEQYF. DNA for the CDR3: TGTGCCAGCAGGGGGGAGAAGGGCTACGAGCAGTACTTC.